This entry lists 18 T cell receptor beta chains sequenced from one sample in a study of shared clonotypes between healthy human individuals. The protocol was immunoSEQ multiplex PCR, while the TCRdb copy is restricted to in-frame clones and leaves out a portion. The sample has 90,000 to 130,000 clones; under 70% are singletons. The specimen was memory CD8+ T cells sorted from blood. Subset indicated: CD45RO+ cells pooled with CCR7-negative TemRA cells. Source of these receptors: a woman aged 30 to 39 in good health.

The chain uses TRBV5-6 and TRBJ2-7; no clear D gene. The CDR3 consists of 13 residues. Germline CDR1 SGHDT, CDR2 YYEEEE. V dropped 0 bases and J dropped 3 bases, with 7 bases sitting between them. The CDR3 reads CASSLDSGYEQYF. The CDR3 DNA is TGTGCCAGCAGCTTGGACTCGGGCTACGAGCAGTACTTC.

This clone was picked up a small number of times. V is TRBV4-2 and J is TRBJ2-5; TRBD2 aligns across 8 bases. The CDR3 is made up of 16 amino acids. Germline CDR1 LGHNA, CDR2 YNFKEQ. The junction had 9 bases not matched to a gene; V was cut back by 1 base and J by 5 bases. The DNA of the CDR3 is TGTGCCAGCAGCCAAGCCCACAGGACGGGAGGGGAGACCCAGTACTTC. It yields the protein CASSQAHRTGGETQYF.

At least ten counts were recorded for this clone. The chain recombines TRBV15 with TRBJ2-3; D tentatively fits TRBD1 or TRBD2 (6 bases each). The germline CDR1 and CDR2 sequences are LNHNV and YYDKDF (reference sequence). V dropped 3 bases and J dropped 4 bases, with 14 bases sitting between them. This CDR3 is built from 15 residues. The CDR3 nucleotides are TGTGCCACCAGCAGCGGACAGAGGGAGGCAGATACGCAGTATTTT. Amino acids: CATSSGQREADTQYF.

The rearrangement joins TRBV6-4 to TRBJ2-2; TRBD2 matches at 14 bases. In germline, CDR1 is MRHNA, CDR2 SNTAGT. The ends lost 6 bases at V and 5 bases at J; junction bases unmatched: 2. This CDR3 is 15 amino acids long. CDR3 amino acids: CASRGLAGGTGELFF. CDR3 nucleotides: TGTGCCAGCAGAGGACTAGCGGGAGGAACCGGGGAGCTGTTTTTT.

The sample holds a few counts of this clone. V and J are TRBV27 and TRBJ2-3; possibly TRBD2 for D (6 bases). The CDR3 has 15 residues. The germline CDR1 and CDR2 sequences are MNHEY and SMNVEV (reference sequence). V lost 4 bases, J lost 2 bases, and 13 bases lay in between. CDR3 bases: TGTGCCAGCAGTTGGTCCGGGGGTAACACAGATACGCAGTATTTT. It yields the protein CASSWSGGNTDTQYF.

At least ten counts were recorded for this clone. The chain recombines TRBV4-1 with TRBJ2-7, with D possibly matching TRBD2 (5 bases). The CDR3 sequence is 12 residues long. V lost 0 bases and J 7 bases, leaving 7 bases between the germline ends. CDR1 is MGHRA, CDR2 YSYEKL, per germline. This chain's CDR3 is CASSQDGGEQYF. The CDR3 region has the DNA TGCGCCAGCAGCCAAGACGGAGGAGAGCAGTACTTC.

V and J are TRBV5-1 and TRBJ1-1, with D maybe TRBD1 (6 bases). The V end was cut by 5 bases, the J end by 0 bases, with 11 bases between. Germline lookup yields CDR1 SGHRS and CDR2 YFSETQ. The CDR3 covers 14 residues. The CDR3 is CASSPGGLNTEAFF. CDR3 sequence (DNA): TGCGCCAGCAGTCCGGGGGGCTTGAACACTGAAGCTTTCTTT.

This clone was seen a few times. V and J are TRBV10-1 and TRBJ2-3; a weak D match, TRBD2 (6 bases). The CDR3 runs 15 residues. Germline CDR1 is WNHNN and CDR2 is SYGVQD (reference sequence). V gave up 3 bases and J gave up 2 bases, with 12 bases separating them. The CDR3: CASSEREPTTDTQYF. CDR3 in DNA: TGCGCCAGCAGTGAACGGGAGCCTACCACAGATACGCAGTATTTT.

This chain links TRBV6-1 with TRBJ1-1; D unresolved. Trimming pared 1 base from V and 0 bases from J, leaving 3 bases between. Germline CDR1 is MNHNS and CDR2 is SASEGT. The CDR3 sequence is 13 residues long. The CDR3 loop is CASSEDLNTEAFF. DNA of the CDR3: TGTGCCAGCAGTGAAGATCTGAACACTGAAGCTTTCTTT.

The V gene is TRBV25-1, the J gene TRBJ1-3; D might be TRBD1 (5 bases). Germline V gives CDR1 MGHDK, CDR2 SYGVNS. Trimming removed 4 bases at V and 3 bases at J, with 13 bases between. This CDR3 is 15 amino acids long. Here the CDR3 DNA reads TGTGCCAGCAGTGCCCAGGGTGAAGTTGGAAACACCATATATTTT. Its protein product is CASSAQGEVGNTIYF.

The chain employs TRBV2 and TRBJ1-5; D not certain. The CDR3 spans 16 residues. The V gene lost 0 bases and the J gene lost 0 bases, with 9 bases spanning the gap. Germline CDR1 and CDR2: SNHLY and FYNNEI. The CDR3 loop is CASSEAVRNSNQPQHF. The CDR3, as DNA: TGTGCCAGCAGTGAAGCGGTTAGAAATAGCAATCAGCCCCAGCATTTT.

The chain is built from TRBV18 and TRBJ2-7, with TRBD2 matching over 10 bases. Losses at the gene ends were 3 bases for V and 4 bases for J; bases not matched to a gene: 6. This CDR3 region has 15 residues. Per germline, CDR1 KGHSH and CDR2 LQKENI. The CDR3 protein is CASSPGASGSYEQYF. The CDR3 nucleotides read TGTGCCAGCTCACCTGGGGCTAGCGGGAGTTACGAGCAGTACTTC. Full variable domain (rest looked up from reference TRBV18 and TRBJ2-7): NAGVMQNPRHLVRRRGQEARLRCSPMKGHSHVYWYRQLPEEGLKFMVYLQKENIIDESGMPKERFSAEFPKEGPSILRIQQVVRGDSAAYFCASSPGASGSYEQYFGPGTRLTVT.

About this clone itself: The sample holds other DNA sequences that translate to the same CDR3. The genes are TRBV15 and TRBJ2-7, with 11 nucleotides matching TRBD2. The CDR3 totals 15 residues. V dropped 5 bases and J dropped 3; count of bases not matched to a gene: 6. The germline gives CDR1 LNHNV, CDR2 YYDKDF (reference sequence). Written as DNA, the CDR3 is TGTGCCACCAGCCAAGGGACTAGCGGAAACTACGAGCAGTACTTC. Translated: CATSQGTSGNYEQYF.

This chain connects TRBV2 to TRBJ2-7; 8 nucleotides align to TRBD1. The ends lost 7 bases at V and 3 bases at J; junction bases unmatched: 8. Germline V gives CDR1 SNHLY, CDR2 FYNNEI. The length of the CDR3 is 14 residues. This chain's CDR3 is CASKETGEVYEQYF. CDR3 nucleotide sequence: TGTGCCAGCAAAGAGACAGGGGAGGTCTACGAGCAGTACTTC.

For the CDR3, the DNA is TGCGCCAGCAGACCCGGACAGAGAGAAAACACCGGGGAGCTGTTTTTT. Translated: CASRPGQRENTGELFF. The J gene is TRBJ2-2, the V gene TRBV5-1; possible D gene TRBD1, 6 bases. Germline-derived CDR1 and CDR2 are SGHRS and YFSETQ. There are 16 residues in the CDR3. With 5 bases removed from V and 2 bases from J, the gap between germline ends came to 16 bases.

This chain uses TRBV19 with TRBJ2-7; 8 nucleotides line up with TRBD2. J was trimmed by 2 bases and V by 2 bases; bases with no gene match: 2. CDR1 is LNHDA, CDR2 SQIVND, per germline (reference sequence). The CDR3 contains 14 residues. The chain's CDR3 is CASSITSGPYEQYF. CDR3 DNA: TGTGCCAGTAGTATAACTAGCGGACCCTACGAGCAGTACTTC.

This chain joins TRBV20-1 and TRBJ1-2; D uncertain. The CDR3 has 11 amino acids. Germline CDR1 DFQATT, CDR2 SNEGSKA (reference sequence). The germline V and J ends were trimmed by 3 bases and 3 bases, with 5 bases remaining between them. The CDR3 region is CSARLDYGYTF. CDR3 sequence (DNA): TGCAGTGCTAGGCTAGACTATGGCTACACCTTC.

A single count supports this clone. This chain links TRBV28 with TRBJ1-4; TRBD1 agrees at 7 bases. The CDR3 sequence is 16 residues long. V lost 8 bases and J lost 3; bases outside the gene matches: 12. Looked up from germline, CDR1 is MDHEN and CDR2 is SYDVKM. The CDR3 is CASGYTEGQPNEKLFF. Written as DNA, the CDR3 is TGTGCCAGCGGATACACCGAGGGACAGCCTAATGAAAAACTGTTTTTT.